One and the same sample provided the 21 T cell receptor beta chains below, sequenced in a study of blood T cell repertoires in COVID-19. The protocol was immunoSEQ multiplex PCR, while the TCRdb copy is restricted to in-frame clones and leaves out a portion. The sample contains around 240,000 clones, around four fifths of which appear only once. Sequenced sample: peripheral blood. These receptors originate from a woman older than 75 with acute or convalescent COVID-19.

The rearrangement links TRBV5-1 to TRBJ2-3; the match to TRBD2 covers 12 bases. Germline assignment: CDR1 SGHRS and CDR2 YFSETQ. The CDR3 covers 15 residues. The V gene end was trimmed by 5 bases and the J gene end by 4 bases; junction bases not matched to a gene: 5. The CDR3 nucleotides read TGCGCCAGCAGTCGACTAGCGGGAGTTTCAGATACGCAGTATTTT. This sequence encodes CASSRLAGVSDTQYF.

The V call is TRBV19, the J call TRBJ1-2; TRBD1 agrees at 12 bases. V lost 6 bases, J lost 5 bases, and 7 bases stayed unmatched. Germline CDR1 LNHDA, CDR2 SQIVND (reference sequence). This CDR3 is 15 amino acids long. The CDR3: CASSAGTGGPYGYTF. In DNA form, the CDR3 reads TGTGCCAGTAGCGCGGGGACAGGGGGCCCGTATGGCTACACCTTC.

The table lists this clone with a count of one. The chain carries TRBV4-3 and TRBJ2-3; 11 positions match TRBD2. Germline trimming cut 4 bases from V and 1 base from J; bases unmatched to any gene: 1. This CDR3 is built from 15 residues. From germline, CDR1 is LGHNA and CDR2 YSLEER. CDR3 amino acids: CASSRTSGRTDTQYF. CDR3 coding DNA: TGCGCCAGCAGCCGGACTAGCGGGCGCACAGATACGCAGTATTTT.

The chain carries TRBV28 and TRBJ1-6, with 7 bases matching TRBD1. Germline V gene data show CDR1 as MDHEN and CDR2 as SYDVKM. V dropped 8 bases and J dropped 7; count of bases not matched to a gene: 11. The CDR3 runs 15 residues. The CDR3 protein is CASFIPGQKNSPLHF. The CDR3 DNA reads as TGTGCCAGCTTTATTCCGGGACAGAAAAATTCACCCCTCCACTTT.

The rearrangement joins TRBV25-1 to TRBJ1-1, with a tentative D call TRBD1 (5 bases). Germline assignment: CDR1 MGHDK and CDR2 SYGVNS. V was clipped by 2 bases and J by 11 bases, with 12 bases between them. CDR3 length: 12 amino acids. The CDR3 nucleotides read TGTGCCAGCAGTGAAGAGGCAGGGAGGGCTTTCTTT. Translation: CASSEEAGRAFF. The full variable domain, its missing parts supplied by reference TRBV25-1 and TRBJ1-1, is EADIYQTPRYLVIGTGKKITLECSQTMGHDKMYWYQQDPGMELHLIHYSYGVNSTEKGDLSSESTVSRIRTEHFPLTLESARPSHTSQYLCASSEEAGRAFFGQGTRLTVV.

The gene calls are TRBV6-5 and TRBJ2-5; 8 bases are a match to TRBD1. The germline CDR1 and CDR2 sequences are MNHEY and SVGAGI. After removal of 6 bases from V and 5 bases from J, the junction contained 11 bases not matched to a gene. CDR3 size: 15 residues. The CDR3 region has the DNA TGTGCCAGCAGACGTACTCCAGGGGGCTGGGAGACCCAGTACTTC. Residues: CASRRTPGGWETQYF.

The genes are TRBV7-3 and TRBJ2-7; TRBD1 might be the D (5 bases). CDR1 and CDR2 (germline): SGHTA, FQGTGA. This CDR3 comprises 15 residues. Trimming left V 1 base short and J 2 bases short, with 12 bases between. For the CDR3, the DNA is TGTGCCAGCAGCTTAAATCGGGCAGGGACCTACGAGCAGTACTTC. Amino acid sequence: CASSLNRAGTYEQYF.

CDR3 DNA sequence: TGTGCCAGCAGCGTAGCGGGACAGAGCTTCTACGAGCAGTACTTC. It specifies CASSVAGQSFYEQYF. J is TRBJ2-7 and V is TRBV9, with TRBD1 matching 7 bases. Germline values: CDR1 SGDLS, CDR2 YYNGEE. This CDR3 is 15 amino acids long. Trimming at V came to 0 bases and at J to 3 bases, leaving 6 bases not matched to a gene.

The chain is built from TRBV7-8 and TRBJ1-4, with TRBD1 identical over 7 bases. The CDR3 is 15 residues long. Unmatched junction bases numbered 5, after V lost 5 bases and J lost 2 bases. CDR1 SGHVS and CDR2 FQNEAQ come from the germline V gene. CDR3 nucleotide sequence: TGTGCCAGCAGCGCCCGACAGGGCACTAATGAAAAACTGTTTTTT. This translates into CASSARQGTNEKLFF.

The rearrangement joins TRBV6-5 to TRBJ1-2; 7 bases agree with TRBD1. The CDR3 runs 14 residues. V lost 2 bases and J lost 8; bases outside the gene matches: 8. Germline CDR1 reads MNHEY; CDR2 reads SVGAGI. The DNA of the CDR3 is TGTGCCAGCAGTTACACGACAGGGATGGGCGGCTACACCTTC. Translated, it gives CASSYTTGMGGYTF.

The V gene is TRBV7-9, the J gene TRBJ1-1, with 7 bases matching TRBD1. With V trimmed by 1 base and J by 5 bases, 7 bases remained unmatched. CDR1 SEHNR and CDR2 FQNEAQ come from the germline V gene (reference sequence). This CDR3 region has 15 residues. CDR3 nucleotides: TGTGCCAGCAGCTTAGTTGGGGCAGGGGGTACTGAAGCTTTCTTT. This translates into CASSLVGAGGTEAFF.

CDR3 sequence reads: CASSHAGQGHEQYF. DNA for the CDR3: TGTGCCAGCAGCCATGCGGGACAGGGGCACGAGCAGTACTTC. V and J are TRBV5-4 and TRBJ2-7; the match to TRBD1 covers 10 bases. J was trimmed by 5 bases and V by 4 bases; bases with no gene match: 6. The germline CDR1 and CDR2 sequences are SGHNT and YYREEE (reference sequence). This CDR3 has 14 residues.

This clone was counted only a few times. The chain joins TRBV2 to TRBJ2-1; no definite D call. Germline lookup yields CDR1 SNHLY and CDR2 FYNNEI. The CDR3 contains 13 residues. V gave up 7 bases and J gave up 3 bases, with 10 bases separating them. CDR3 in amino acids: CASILSIYNEQFF. Written as DNA, the CDR3 is TGTGCCAGCATACTCTCGATCTACAATGAGCAGTTCTTC. Filled out from reference TRBV2 and TRBJ2-1, the complete variable domain reads EPEVTQTPSHQVTQMGQEVILRCVPISNHLYFYWYRQILGQKVEFLVSFYNNEISEKSEIFDDQFSVERPDGSNFTLKIRSTKLEDSAMYFCASILSIYNEQFFGPGTRLTVL.

This clone came up once. The chain combines TRBV5-8 with TRBJ1-6; possible D gene TRBD1, 5 bases. The CDR3 consists of 15 residues. Germline lookup yields CDR1 SGHTS and CDR2 YDEGEE. The germline V and J ends were trimmed by 3 bases and 7 bases, with 14 bases remaining between them. The DNA for the CDR3 is TGTGCCAGCAGCTCGAACCCGGGACTCAATTCACCCCTCCACTTT. It yields the protein CASSSNPGLNSPLHF.

V gene TRBV7-8 combines with J gene TRBJ1-6; D ambiguous. Trimming removed 7 bases from V and 0 bases from J, with 10 bases in between. CDR1 is SGHVS, CDR2 FQNEAQ, per germline. The CDR3 sequence is 15 residues long. The CDR3 is CASTDTSSYNSPLHF. CDR3 in DNA: TGTGCCAGCACCGACACAAGCTCCTATAATTCACCCCTCCACTTT.

V is TRBV19 and J is TRBJ1-1; D uncertain. Trimming pared 7 bases from V and 1 base from J, leaving 16 bases between. The germline V gene encodes CDR1 LNHDA and CDR2 SQIVND (reference sequence). This CDR3 has 15 amino acids. The CDR3 spells CASTSPGAANTEAFF. In DNA form, the CDR3 reads TGTGCCAGTACCTCCCCCGGAGCGGCGAACACTGAAGCTTTCTTT.

The chain is built from TRBV6-2 or TRBV6-3 and TRBJ2-2; 9 bases fit TRBD2. This CDR3 comprises 17 residues. Germline CDR1 and CDR2: MNHEY and SVGEGT. V dropped 2 bases and J dropped 1; count of bases not matched to a gene: 5. CDR3 amino acids: CASSYHRTSVNTGELFF. The CDR3, as DNA: TGTGCCAGCAGTTACCACCGGACTAGCGTGAACACCGGGGAGCTGTTTTTT.

The chain carries TRBV27 and TRBJ2-1; 9 bases are shared with TRBD2. Germline trimming cut 2 bases from V and 4 bases from J; bases unmatched to any gene: 6. CDR1 is MNHEY and CDR2 is SMNVEV in the germline V gene (reference sequence). There are 16 residues in the CDR3. The CDR3 sequence: CASSLTASGIYNEQFF. For the CDR3, the DNA is TGTGCCAGCAGTTTAACGGCTAGCGGGATTTACAATGAGCAGTTCTTC.

This rearrangement joins TRBV7-6 to TRBJ1-1; D gene ambiguous. From germline, CDR1 is SGHVS and CDR2 FNYEAQ. CDR3 length equals 10 residues. Trimming cost V 11 bases and J 1 base, with 5 bases left between them. The CDR3, as DNA: TGTGCCTCGGGGAACACTGAAGCTTTCTTT. Its protein product is CASGNTEAFF.

This chain links TRBV19 with TRBJ1-2, with 12 bases aligning to TRBD1. The CDR3 has 15 amino acids. In germline, CDR1 is LNHDA, CDR2 SQIVND (reference sequence). V shed 4 bases, J shed 12 bases, and the junction held 12 bases outside the gene matches. CDR3 region: CASSTQLGQGALHTF. The CDR3 DNA follows: TGTGCCAGTAGTACGCAATTGGGACAGGGGGCCCTCCACACCTTC. The full variable domain, with the rest looked up from reference TRBV19 and TRBJ1-2, is DGGITQSPKYLFRKEGQNVTLSCEQNLNHDAMYWYRQDPGQGLRLIYYSQIVNDFQKGDIAEGYSVSREKKESFPLTVTSAQKNPTAFYLCASSTQLGQGALHTFGSGTRLTVV.

This CDR3 reads CASSLESSVSQYF. CDR3 sequence (DNA): TGTGCCAGCAGTTTAGAGTCTAGCGTCTCGCAGTATTTT. J is TRBJ2-3 and V is TRBV28; possibly TRBD2 for D (6 bases). Between the trimmed V and J ends, which lost 2 bases and 10 bases, there was a span of 13 bases. Per the germline V gene, CDR1 is MDHEN and CDR2 is SYDVKM. The CDR3 has 13 amino acids.